The 26 T cell receptor beta chains in this list originate from one sample, sequenced in a study of T cells in Graves' hyperthyroidism and ophthalmopathy. RNA transcripts were the template for amplifying TCR beta CDR3 regions. Initially, a first-round RT-PCR of the TCR CDR3 employed the HTBI primer set. TCRdb processed the multiplex PCR reads anew with MiXCR; each CDR3 protein has one entry. The sample has about 690,000 distinct CDR3 sequences; approximately 15% are singletons. Sequencing was done on a sample of blood. The receptor set was obtained from a man aged 50 to 59 with Graves' hyperthyroidism.

This clonotype was detected many times. The rearrangement uses TRBV20-1 and TRBJ1-1; D is unclear. CDR3 length: 12 amino acids. From germline, CDR1 is DFQATT and CDR2 SNEGSKA (reference sequence). Trimming cost V 2 bases and J 0 bases, with 4 bases left between them. CDR3 DNA sequence: TGCAGTGCTAGACAGTTGAACACTGAAGCTTTCTTT. Protein: CSARQLNTEAFF.

This clonotype was picked up a small number of times. This chain links TRBV7-8 with TRBJ1-1; D gene ambiguous. Germline CDR1 is SGHVS and CDR2 is FQNEAQ. CDR3 length: 14 residues. V shed 1 base and J shed 0 bases, with 6 bases lying between them. This chain's CDR3 is CASSLVRLNTEAFF. The CDR3 coding sequence is TGTGCCAGCAGCTTAGTCCGGTTGAACACTGAAGCTTTCTTT.

The chain employs TRBV28 and TRBJ1-1; D is unclear. V was clipped by 7 bases and J by 4 bases, with 10 bases between them. There are 12 residues in the CDR3. CDR1 is MDHEN, CDR2 SYDVKM, per germline. CDR3 protein: CASMRWGTEAFF. Written as DNA, the CDR3 is TGTGCCAGCATGAGGTGGGGCACTGAAGCTTTCTTT.

The chain uses TRBV18 and TRBJ2-3; the D is unclear. The germline V and J ends were trimmed by 7 bases and 3 bases, with 8 bases remaining between them. The length of the CDR3 is 12 residues. Germline CDR1 KGHSH, CDR2 LQKENI. CDR3 nucleotide sequence: TGTGCCAGCTTAGGAGCGACAGATACGCAGTATTTT. Residues: CASLGATDTQYF.

This clonotype was seen repeatedly, ten times or more. CDR3 sequence: CASSYGQEEISPLHF. CDR3 sequence (DNA): TGTGCCAGCAGTTACGGGCAAGAGGAGATTTCACCCCTCCACTTT. J is TRBJ1-6 and V is TRBV6-5; D call uncertain. This CDR3 is 15 amino acids long. Trimming removed 2 bases from V and 9 bases from J, with 14 bases in between. CDR1 and CDR2 (germline): MNHEY, SVGAGI.

This clonotype was recorded many times. This chain connects TRBV7-2 to TRBJ2-5; no clear D. V was clipped by 2 bases and J by 7 bases, with 23 bases between them. This CDR3 comprises 17 residues. Germline-derived CDR1 and CDR2 are SGHTA and FQGNSA. This chain's CDR3 is CASSLNSGMASKGTQYF. CDR3 sequence (DNA): TGTGCCAGCAGCTTAAACTCCGGAATGGCCTCAAAAGGGACCCAGTACTTC.

Ten or more counts support this clonotype. This chain joins TRBV20-1 and TRBJ2-4; possibly TRBD1 for D (6 bases). Trimming left V 6 bases short and J 0 bases short, with 12 bases between. This CDR3 has 14 amino acids. Germline loops: CDR1 DFQATT, CDR2 SNEGSKA (reference sequence). CDR3: CSALDSLAKNIQYF. CDR3 nucleotide sequence: TGCAGTGCGTTGGACAGCTTAGCCAAAAACATTCAGTACTTC.

The CDR3 loop is CASRASGSSGELFF. The CDR3 DNA follows: TGTGCCAGCAGGGCTAGCGGGAGTTCGGGGGAGCTGTTTTTT. The V gene is TRBV2, the J gene TRBJ2-2, with 10 positions matching TRBD2. The CDR3 loop spans 14 amino acids. Per germline, CDR1 SNHLY and CDR2 FYNNEI. With 6 bases clipped from V and 8 bases from J, the junction kept 6 bases outside the gene matches. Filled out from reference TRBV2 and TRBJ2-2, the complete variable domain reads EPEVTQTPSHQVTQMGQEVILRCVPISNHLYFYWYRQILGQKVEFLVSFYNNEISEKSEIFDDQFSVERPDGSNFTLKIRSTKLEDSAMYFCASRASGSSGELFFGEGSRLTVL.

This clonotype was counted many times. V gene TRBV24-1 combines with J gene TRBJ2-3; the D gene could be TRBD1 or TRBD2 (6 bases each). The CDR3 totals 16 residues. The V gene's germline CDR1 is KGHDR and CDR2 SFDVKD. The V end was cut by 4 bases, the J end by 1 base, with 14 bases between. The CDR3 DNA is TGTGCCACCAGTGACCTACAGGGAGGCGGCACAGATACGCAGTATTTT. Translated, it gives CATSDLQGGGTDTQYF.

This clonotype was seen more than once but under ten times. V gene TRBV20-1 combines with J gene TRBJ2-3; no firm D call. This CDR3 has 13 residues. V lost 6 bases and J lost 2, with 12 bases in between. CDR1 DFQATT and CDR2 SNEGSKA come from the germline V gene (reference sequence). CDR3 sequence: CSATNTDTDTQYF. The CDR3 coding sequence is TGCAGTGCCACAAATACCGACACAGATACGCAGTATTTT.

The CDR3 sequence: CAWTGRSSYEQYF. The CDR3 nucleotides are TGTGCCTGGACCGGAAGGTCCTCCTACGAGCAGTACTTC. The chain carries TRBV30 and TRBJ2-7; no clear D gene. Germline V gene data show CDR1 as GTSNPN and CDR2 as SVGIG (reference sequence). This CDR3 has 13 amino acids. V dropped 4 bases and J dropped 0 bases, with 10 bases sitting between them.

This clonotype occurred a few times. The chain employs TRBV20-1 and TRBJ2-7, with D perhaps being TRBD1 or TRBD2 (5 bases each). Germline assignment: CDR1 DFQATT and CDR2 SNEGSKA (reference sequence). Deletions cut 6 bases from V and 2 bases from J, with 14 bases between. There are 13 residues in the CDR3. The CDR3 protein is CSAGVGDPYEQYF. The CDR3, as DNA: TGCAGTGCCGGGGTGGGGGATCCCTACGAGCAGTACTTC.

This clonotype has a count of ten or more. The chain has TRBV29-1 and TRBJ1-1; 12 bases agree with TRBD1. The trim removed 6 bases at V and 5 bases at J, leaving 1 base unmatched. The germline V gene encodes CDR1 SQVTM and CDR2 ANQGSEA. The CDR3 covers 12 residues. The CDR3 protein is CSVGQGATEAFF. DNA for the CDR3: TGCAGCGTGGGACAGGGGGCGACTGAAGCTTTCTTT.

The chain links TRBV30 to TRBJ1-5, with 7 bases identical to TRBD1. Trimming at V came to 8 bases and at J to 4 bases, leaving 8 bases not matched to a gene. CDR1 is GTSNPN, CDR2 SVGIG, per germline (reference sequence). The CDR3 length is 13 residues. CDR3 in DNA: TGTGCCGGATCGGCAGGGGGTAATCAGCCCCAGCATTTT. Amino acid sequence: CAGSAGGNQPQHF. Filled out from reference TRBV30 and TRBJ1-5, the complete variable domain reads SQTIHQWPATLVQPVGSPLSLECTVEGTSNPNLYWYRQAAGRGLQLLFYSVGIGQISSEVPQNLSASRPQDRQFILSSKKLLLSDSGFYLCAGSAGGNQPQHFGDGTRLSIL.

This chain uses TRBV12-3 or TRBV12-4 with TRBJ2-3, with D possibly TRBD2 on 5 matching bases. V dropped 7 bases and J dropped 4 bases, with 12 bases sitting between them. CDR3 length equals 13 residues. The CDR3 loop reads CASIPGSADTQYF. The CDR3 nucleotides read TGTGCCAGCATCCCGGGGAGTGCAGATACGCAGTATTTT.

This clonotype was detected a few times. The genes are TRBV5-1 and TRBJ2-7; 8 nucleotides line up with TRBD2. J gave up 4 bases and V 2 bases, and 8 bases lay outside the gene matches. The CDR3 sequence is 15 residues long. CDR1 SGHRS and CDR2 YFSETQ come from the germline V gene. The DNA of the CDR3 is TGCGCCAGCAGCTTTCGGAGCGGGAGTATTTACGAGCAGTACTTC. Protein sequence: CASSFRSGSIYEQYF.

This clonotype was seen a few times. The CDR3 coding sequence is TGTGCCAGCAGTGATTTCGGGACAAACTATGGCTACACCTTC. This gives the protein CASSDFGTNYGYTF. The V and J genes are TRBV25-1 and TRBJ1-2, with TRBD1 as a possible D gene (6 bases). This CDR3 comprises 14 residues. Trimming pared 3 bases from V and 2 bases from J, leaving 10 bases between. CDR1 and CDR2 (germline): MGHDK, SYGVNS.

This clonotype was recorded many times. In DNA, the CDR3 is TGTGCCAGCAGCTTACATTGGCGGGTTCAAGAGACCCAGTACTTC. It translates to CASSLHWRVQETQYF. The rearrangement uses TRBV7-8 and TRBJ2-5; a possible D gene is TRBD2 (5 bases). In germline, CDR1 is SGHVS, CDR2 FQNEAQ. The CDR3 sequence is 15 residues long. V lost 2 bases to trimming and J lost 2 bases, with 12 bases between them.

The sample holds many counts of this clonotype. The rearrangement joins TRBV6-1 to TRBJ2-5; a weak D match, TRBD2 (5 bases). Trimming shortened V by 8 bases and J by 3 bases, and 19 bases separated the two germline ends. The V gene's germline CDR1 is MNHNS and CDR2 SASEGT. The CDR3 is 15 amino acids. CDR3 sequence (DNA): TGTGCCAGCTTCCCGGGCGGGCGGGCTAAAGAGACCCAGTACTTC. Amino acids: CASFPGGRAKETQYF.

This clonotype came up many times. This rearrangement joins TRBV14 to TRBJ2-1, with a weak D call TRBD2 (6 bases). V was cut by 5 bases and J by 8 bases, with 19 bases left in between. This CDR3 is 15 amino acids long. Germline CDR1 SGHDN, CDR2 FVKESK. The CDR3 sequence is CASSIRDVGGDEQFF. The CDR3 bases are TGTGCCAGCAGCATCCGGGACGTAGGAGGGGATGAGCAGTTCTTC.

The sample holds many counts of this clonotype. The chain joins TRBV20-1 to TRBJ2-7, with D perhaps TRBD1 (6 bases). The ends were cut back, 3 bases at V and 5 bases at J, with 14 bases in the middle. There are 13 residues in the CDR3. In germline, CDR1 is DFQATT, CDR2 SNEGSKA (reference sequence). CDR3 sequence reads: CSASSGVVHEQYF. The CDR3 bases are TGCAGTGCTAGTTCAGGGGTCGTCCACGAGCAGTACTTC.

To note about this clonotype: Just one base apart from a much larger clone, this may be a read error. The chain uses TRBV19 and TRBJ1-1; TRBD1 matches 7 bases. The ends lost 7 bases at V and 12 bases at J; junction bases unmatched: 14. The CDR3 has 13 amino acids. Germline values: CDR1 LNHDA, CDR2 SQIVND (reference sequence). DNA of the CDR3: TGTGCCAGTACCCCTGACAGGGCGACCGAATCTTTCTTT. Translation gives CASTPDRATESFF. The full variable domain, in which reference TRBV19 and TRBJ1-1 provide the parts outside the CDR3, is DGGITQSPKYLFRKEGQNVTLSCEQNLNHDAMYWYRQDPGQGLRLIYYSQIVNDFQKGDIAEGYSVSREKKESFPLTVTSAQKNPTAFYLCASTPDRATESFFGQGTRLTVV.

CDR3 amino acids: CASKFDSAGTGELFF. CDR3 in DNA: TGTGCCAGCAAGTTCGATAGCGCGGGCACCGGGGAGCTGTTTTTT. The rearrangement uses TRBV2 and TRBJ2-2; possible D gene TRBD2, 5 bases. With 7 bases removed from V and 4 bases from J, the gap between germline ends came to 16 bases. CDR3 size: 15 residues. CDR1 SNHLY and CDR2 FYNNEI come from the germline V gene.

This clonotype came up a few times. This chain uses TRBV29-1 with TRBJ1-1; 8 bases align to TRBD1. The CDR3 runs to 15 residues. V lost 1 base, J lost 1 base, and 5 bases stayed unmatched. The V gene's germline CDR1 is SQVTM and CDR2 ANQGSEA. The CDR3 sequence: CSVEGRQGSNTEAFF. For the CDR3, the DNA is TGCAGCGTTGAAGGCAGACAGGGGTCGAACACTGAAGCTTTCTTT. The variable domain in full, completed from reference TRBV29-1 and TRBJ1-1, reads SAVISQKPSRDICQRGTSLTIQCQVDSQVTMMFWYRQQPGQSLTLIATANQGSEATYESGFVIDKFPISRPNLTFSTLTVSNMSPEDSSIYLCSVEGRQGSNTEAFFGQGTRLTVV.

This clonotype showed up many times. This rearrangement joins TRBV6-6 to TRBJ2-1; D is unresolved. Trimming removed 0 bases from V and 10 bases from J, with 13 bases in between. Germline CDR1 reads MNHNY; CDR2 reads SVGAGI (reference sequence). The CDR3 loop spans 14 amino acids. Here the CDR3 DNA reads TGTGCCAGCAGTTACTCAGATAGGCCCCGAGAGCAGTTCTTC. Its protein is CASSYSDRPREQFF.

This chain connects TRBV25-1 to TRBJ1-2, with unresolved D. V was clipped by 5 bases and J by 2 bases, with 9 bases between them. Germline-derived CDR1 and CDR2 are MGHDK and SYGVNS. The CDR3 spans 13 residues. Here the CDR3 reads CASSKVENYGYTF. For the CDR3, the DNA is TGTGCCAGCAGTAAGGTCGAAAACTATGGCTACACCTTC.